This T cell receptor (beta chain) derives from a study of identical twins. Broader study findings: Modeled out-of-frame TCR alpha sharing in monozygotic twins fell below observed levels. Its conclusions, products of cross-sectional statistical analysis, did not come from following the same donors.

This clonotype came up a few times. Its target is unknown. TCRdb itself ran the 5' RACE reads through MiXCR, one entry per CDR3 protein. Of about 790,000 distinct CDR3 sequences in the sample, about 18% were seen once. No donor was unhealthy or non-Caucasian. This sample also belongs to another study, concerning T cells expressing NK-cell markers. As reported in that work: The study did not resolve the HCMV specificity of expanded NKG2C+ T cell clones.

The receptor comes from a woman aged 18-29 years in good health. Sequencing was done on a sample of PBMCs.

The CDR3 loop is CASSDPGSGNQPQHF. The CDR3 nucleotides are TGTGCCAGCAGTGATCCGGGATCGGGCAATCAGCCCCAGCATTTT. The chain is built from TRBV25-1 and TRBJ1-5; D is unclear. V gave up 3 bases and J gave up 2 bases, with 11 bases separating them. Germline CDR1 MGHDK, CDR2 SYGVNS. The CDR3 runs 15 residues.